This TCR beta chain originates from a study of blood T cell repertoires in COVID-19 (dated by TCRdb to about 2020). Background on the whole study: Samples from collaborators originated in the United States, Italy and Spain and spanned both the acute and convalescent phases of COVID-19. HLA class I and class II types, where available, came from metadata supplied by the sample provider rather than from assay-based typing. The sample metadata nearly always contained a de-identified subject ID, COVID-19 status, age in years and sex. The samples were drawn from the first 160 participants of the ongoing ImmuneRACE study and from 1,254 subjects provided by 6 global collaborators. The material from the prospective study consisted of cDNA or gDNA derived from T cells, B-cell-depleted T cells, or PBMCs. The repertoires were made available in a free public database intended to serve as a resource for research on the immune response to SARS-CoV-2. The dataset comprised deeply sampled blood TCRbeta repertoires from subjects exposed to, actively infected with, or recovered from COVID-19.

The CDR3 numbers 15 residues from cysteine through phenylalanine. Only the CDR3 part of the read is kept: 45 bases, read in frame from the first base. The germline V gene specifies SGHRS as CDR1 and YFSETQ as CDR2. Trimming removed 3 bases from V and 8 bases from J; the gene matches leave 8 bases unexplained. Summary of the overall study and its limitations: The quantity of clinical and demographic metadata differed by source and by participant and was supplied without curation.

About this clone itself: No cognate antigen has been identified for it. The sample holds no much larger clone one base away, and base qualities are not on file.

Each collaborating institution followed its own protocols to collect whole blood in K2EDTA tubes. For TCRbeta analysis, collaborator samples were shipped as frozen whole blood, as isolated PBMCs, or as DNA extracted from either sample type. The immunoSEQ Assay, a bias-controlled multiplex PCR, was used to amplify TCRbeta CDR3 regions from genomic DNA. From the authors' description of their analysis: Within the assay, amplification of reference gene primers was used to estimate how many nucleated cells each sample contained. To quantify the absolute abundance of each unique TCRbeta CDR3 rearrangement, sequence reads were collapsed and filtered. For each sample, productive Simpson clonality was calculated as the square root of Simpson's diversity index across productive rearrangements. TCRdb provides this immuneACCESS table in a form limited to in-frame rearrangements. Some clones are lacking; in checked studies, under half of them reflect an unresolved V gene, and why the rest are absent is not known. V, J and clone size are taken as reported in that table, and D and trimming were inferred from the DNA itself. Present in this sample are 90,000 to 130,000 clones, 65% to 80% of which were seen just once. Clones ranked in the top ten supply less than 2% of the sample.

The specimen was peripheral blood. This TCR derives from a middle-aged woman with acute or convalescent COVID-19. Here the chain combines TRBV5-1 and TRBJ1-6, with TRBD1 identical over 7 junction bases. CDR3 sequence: CASSYAGTEDSPLHF. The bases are TGCGCCAGCAGCTACGCCGGGACAGAAGATTCACCCCTCCACTTT.